This entry describes one T cell receptor (beta chain). Its antigen is not identified. CD4+ cells of the naive, central memory, regulatory and stem cell-like memory types were sorted via CD45RO/CCR7/CD25/CD127/CD95/CD27. This entry comes from a study of beta chain features in type 1 diabetes. The isolated RNA, all of it, was reverse transcribed, so expressed TCRB transcripts were what got sequenced. The protocol was immunoSEQ multiplex PCR, while the TCRdb copy is restricted to in-frame clones and leaves out a portion. The sample shows under 350,000 clones, roughly 24% of them seen only once. The CDR3 is 12 residues long. Per the germline V gene, CDR1 is SGHDT and CDR2 is YYEEEE. V lost 2 bases and J 6 bases, leaving 9 bases between the germline ends. Study-level findings and limits: Shortening that was moderate but significant affected the TCRB CDR3s of Type 1 diabetes patients in all four CD4+ subsets. There were fewer insertions and more deletions at the VDJ junctions of type 1 diabetes patients. PCR might pick shorter templates more often, in the same way for patients and controls.

This receptor was taken from a woman aged 25 to 39 with type 1 diabetes. Sequencing was performed on naive CD4+ T cells from blood. The rearrangement links TRBV5-6 to TRBJ2-7; D perhaps matches TRBD1 (5 bases). As DNA, the CDR3 is TGTGCCAGCAGCTTTCAGGGAAGCGAGCAGTACTTC. Its protein is CASSFQGSEQYF.